The 7 T cell receptor beta chains below come from one sample, sequenced in a study of blood T cells in healthy people across ages. Together with a sample-barcoded 5' primer, a J-beta primer mix was included in a second PCR lasting about 7 to 12 cycles. Using its own MiXCR run on the 5' RACE reads, TCRdb lists one record per CDR3 protein. Altogether approximately 1.5 million distinct CDR3 sequences are present, about 42% being singletons, with the ten largest covering 4%. The sample taken for sequencing was blood. The origin of the receptors is a young woman in good health.

This clonotype came up many times. This chain joins TRBV10-3 and TRBJ2-5; tentatively, D is TRBD1 or TRBD2 (5 bases each). This CDR3 region has 15 residues. Germline V gene data show CDR1 as ENHRY and CDR2 as SYGVKD. Trimming pared 5 bases from V and 1 base from J, leaving 14 bases between. For the CDR3, the DNA is TGTGCCATCAGTTACACCGGGACCGGCCAAGAGACCCAGTACTTC. It specifies CAISYTGTGQETQYF.

The chain carries TRBV2 and TRBJ1-2; D remains ambiguous. The CDR3 is 17 residues long. V gave up 10 bases and J gave up 4 bases, with 28 bases separating them. Germline CDR1 and CDR2: SNHLY and FYNNEI. The CDR3 region has the DNA TGTGCCACCATTTTTGGACCTCAAGACCCGATCAGCTATGGCTACACCTTC. As protein: CATIFGPQDPISYGYTF.

The chain couples TRBV6-2 or TRBV6-3 to TRBJ1-2, with 7 bases matching TRBD1. Germline V gives CDR1 MNHEY, CDR2 SVGEGT. After removal of 0 bases from V and 13 bases from J, the junction contained 5 bases not matched to a gene. This CDR3 is built from 12 residues. This CDR3 is CASSYSDRDGTF. In DNA form, the CDR3 reads TGTGCCAGCAGTTACTCAGACAGGGACGGCACCTTC.

This chain connects TRBV27 to TRBJ1-2; tentatively, D is TRBD1 (5 bases). The CDR3 consists of 15 residues. Per germline, CDR1 MNHEY and CDR2 SMNVEV (reference sequence). The V gene lost 6 bases and the J gene lost 4 bases, with 18 bases spanning the gap. This CDR3 is CASRLEAGSTYGYTF. The CDR3 DNA reads TGTGCCAGCAGATTAGAGGCAGGGTCTACCTATGGCTACACCTTC.

The chain combines TRBV9 with TRBJ1-5; D is undetermined. V lost 2 bases to trimming and J lost 3 bases, with 9 bases between them. CDR3 size: 14 residues. CDR1 SGDLS and CDR2 YYNGEE come from the germline V gene. The CDR3 loop reads CASSVDGVNQPQHF. CDR3 sequence (DNA): TGTGCCAGCAGCGTCGACGGTGTCAATCAGCCCCAGCATTTT.

The genes are TRBV6-2 or TRBV6-3 and TRBJ2-3, with D uncertain. The CDR3 is 14 amino acids. The ends were cut back, 3 bases at V and 5 bases at J, with 12 bases in the middle. Looked up from germline, CDR1 is MNHEY and CDR2 is SVGEGT. The CDR3 sequence is CASSYNGWGDTQYF. CDR3 in DNA: TGTGCCAGCAGTTATAACGGGTGGGGAGATACGCAGTATTTT.

The chain employs TRBV27 and TRBJ1-2, with no clear D. Germline loops: CDR1 MNHEY, CDR2 SMNVEV (reference sequence). V gave up 2 bases and J gave up 3 bases, with 16 bases separating them. This CDR3 spans 16 amino acids. CDR3 protein: CASSLRPEAAYYGYTF. DNA of the CDR3: TGTGCCAGCAGTTTAAGGCCGGAGGCGGCCTACTATGGCTACACCTTC.